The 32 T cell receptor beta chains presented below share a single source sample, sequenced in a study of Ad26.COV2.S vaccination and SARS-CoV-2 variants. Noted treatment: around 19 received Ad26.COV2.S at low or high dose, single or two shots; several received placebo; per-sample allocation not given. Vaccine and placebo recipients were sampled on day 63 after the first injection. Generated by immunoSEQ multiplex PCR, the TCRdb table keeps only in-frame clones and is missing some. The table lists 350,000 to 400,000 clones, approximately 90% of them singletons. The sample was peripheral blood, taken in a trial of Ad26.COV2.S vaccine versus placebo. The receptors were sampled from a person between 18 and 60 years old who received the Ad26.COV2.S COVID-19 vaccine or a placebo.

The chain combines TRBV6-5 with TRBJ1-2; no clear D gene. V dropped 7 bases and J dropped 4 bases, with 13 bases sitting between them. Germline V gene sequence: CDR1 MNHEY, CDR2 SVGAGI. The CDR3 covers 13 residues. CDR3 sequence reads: CASTKGQSYGYTF. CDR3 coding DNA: TGTGCCAGCACTAAAGGCCAGAGCTATGGCTACACCTTC.

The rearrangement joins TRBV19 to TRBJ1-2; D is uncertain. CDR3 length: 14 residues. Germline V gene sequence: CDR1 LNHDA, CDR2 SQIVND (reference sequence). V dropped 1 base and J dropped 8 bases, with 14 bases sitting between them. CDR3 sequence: CASSIGPASMGYTF. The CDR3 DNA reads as TGTGCCAGTAGTATAGGCCCAGCCAGTATGGGCTACACCTTC. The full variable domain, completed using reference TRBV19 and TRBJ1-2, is DGGITQSPKYLFRKEGQNVTLSCEQNLNHDAMYWYRQDPGQGLRLIYYSQIVNDFQKGDIAEGYSVSREKKESFPLTVTSAQKNPTAFYLCASSIGPASMGYTFGSGTRLTVV.

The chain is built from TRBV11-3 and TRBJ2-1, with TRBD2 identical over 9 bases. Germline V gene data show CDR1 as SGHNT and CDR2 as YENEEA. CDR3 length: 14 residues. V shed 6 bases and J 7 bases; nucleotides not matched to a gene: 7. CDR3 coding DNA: TGTGCCAGCAGTCCTAGCGGGGAGAGGAATGAGCAGTTCTTC. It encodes CASSPSGERNEQFF.

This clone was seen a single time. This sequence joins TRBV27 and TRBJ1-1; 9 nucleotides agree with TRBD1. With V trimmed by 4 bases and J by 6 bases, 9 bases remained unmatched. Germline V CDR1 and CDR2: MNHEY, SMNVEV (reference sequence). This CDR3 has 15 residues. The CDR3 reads CASSSSGTGRAEAFF. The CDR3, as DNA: TGTGCCAGCAGTTCTTCCGGGACAGGGAGGGCTGAAGCTTTCTTT.

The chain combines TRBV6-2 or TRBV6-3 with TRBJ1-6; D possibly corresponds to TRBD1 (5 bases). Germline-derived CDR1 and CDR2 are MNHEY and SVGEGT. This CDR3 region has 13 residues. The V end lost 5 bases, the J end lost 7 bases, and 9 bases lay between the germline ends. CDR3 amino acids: CASSLHRNSPLHF. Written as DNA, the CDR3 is TGTGCCAGCAGTCTCCACAGGAATTCACCCCTCCACTTT.

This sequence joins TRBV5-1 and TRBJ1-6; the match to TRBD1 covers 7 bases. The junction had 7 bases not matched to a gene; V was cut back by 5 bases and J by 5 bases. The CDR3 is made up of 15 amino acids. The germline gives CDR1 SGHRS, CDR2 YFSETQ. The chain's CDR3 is CASRGLGTDNSPLHF. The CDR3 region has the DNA TGCGCCAGCAGGGGCCTGGGGACAGATAATTCACCCCTCCACTTT.

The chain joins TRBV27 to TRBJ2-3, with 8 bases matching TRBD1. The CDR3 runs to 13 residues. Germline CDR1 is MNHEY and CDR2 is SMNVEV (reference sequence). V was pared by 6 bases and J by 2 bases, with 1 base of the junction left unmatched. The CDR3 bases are TGTGCCAGCAGGGACAGGGTCACAGATACGCAGTATTTT. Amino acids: CASRDRVTDTQYF.

The CDR3 reads CASSLGWGNTEAFF. The CDR3 DNA is TGTGCCAGCAGCTTAGGGTGGGGGAACACTGAAGCTTTCTTT. The V and J genes are TRBV13 and TRBJ1-1; D remains ambiguous. V was pared by 0 bases and J by 1 base, with 6 bases between. The CDR3 is made up of 14 amino acids. Germline-derived CDR1 and CDR2 are PRHDT and FYEKMQ (reference sequence).

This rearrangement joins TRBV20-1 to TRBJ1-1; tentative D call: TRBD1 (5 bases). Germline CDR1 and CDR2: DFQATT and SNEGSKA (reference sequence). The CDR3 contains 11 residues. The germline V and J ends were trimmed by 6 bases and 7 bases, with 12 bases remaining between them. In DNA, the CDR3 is TGCAGTGCAAGCAGGCAGGGTGAAGCTTTCTTT. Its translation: CSASRQGEAFF.

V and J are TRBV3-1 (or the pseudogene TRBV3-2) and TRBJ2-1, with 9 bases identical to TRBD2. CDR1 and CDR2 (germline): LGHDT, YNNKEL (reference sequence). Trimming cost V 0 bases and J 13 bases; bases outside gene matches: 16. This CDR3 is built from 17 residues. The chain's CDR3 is CASSQDRDDWRGGTQFF. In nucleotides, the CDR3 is TGTGCCAGCAGCCAAGACCGGGACGATTGGCGGGGGGGAACCCAGTTCTTC.

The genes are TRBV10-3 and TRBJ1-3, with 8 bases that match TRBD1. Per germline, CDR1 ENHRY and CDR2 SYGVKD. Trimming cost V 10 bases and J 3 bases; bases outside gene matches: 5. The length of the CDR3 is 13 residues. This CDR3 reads CATSGGHGNTIYF. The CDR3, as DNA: TGTGCCACCTCAGGGGGCCATGGAAACACCATATATTTT.

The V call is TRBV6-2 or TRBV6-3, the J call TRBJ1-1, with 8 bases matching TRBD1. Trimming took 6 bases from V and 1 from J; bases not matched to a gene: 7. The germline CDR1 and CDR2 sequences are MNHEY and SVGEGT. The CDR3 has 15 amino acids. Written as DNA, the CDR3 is TGTGCCAGCAGCACGTGGGACAGGTCGAACACTGAAGCTTTCTTT. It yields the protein CASSTWDRSNTEAFF.

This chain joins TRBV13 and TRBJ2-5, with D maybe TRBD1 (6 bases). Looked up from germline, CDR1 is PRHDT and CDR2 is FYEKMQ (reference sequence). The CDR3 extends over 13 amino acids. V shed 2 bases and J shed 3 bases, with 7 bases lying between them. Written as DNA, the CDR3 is TGTGCCAGCAGCTTAAGGACAGAAGAGACCCAGTACTTC. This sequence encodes CASSLRTEETQYF.

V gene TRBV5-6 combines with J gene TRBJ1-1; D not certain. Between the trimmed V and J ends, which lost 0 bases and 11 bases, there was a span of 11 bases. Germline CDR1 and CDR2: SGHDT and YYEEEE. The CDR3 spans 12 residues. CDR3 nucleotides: TGTGCCAGCAGCTTGGTCGGGATAGGGGCTTTCTTT. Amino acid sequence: CASSLVGIGAFF.

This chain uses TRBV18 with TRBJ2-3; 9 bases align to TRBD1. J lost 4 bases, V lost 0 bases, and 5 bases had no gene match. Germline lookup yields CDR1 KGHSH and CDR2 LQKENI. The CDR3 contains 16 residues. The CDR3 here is CASSPPVGTGPDTQYF. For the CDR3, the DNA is TGTGCCAGCTCACCACCGGTGGGGACAGGGCCAGATACGCAGTATTTT.

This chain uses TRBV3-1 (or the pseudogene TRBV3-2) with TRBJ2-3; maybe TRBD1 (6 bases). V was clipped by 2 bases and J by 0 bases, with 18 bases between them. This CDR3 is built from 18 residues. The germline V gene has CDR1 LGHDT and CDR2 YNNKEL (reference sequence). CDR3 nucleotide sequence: TGTGCCAGCAGCCAAATGGGTTGGCCCAGGGGTAGCACAGATACGCAGTATTTT. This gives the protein CASSQMGWPRGSTDTQYF.

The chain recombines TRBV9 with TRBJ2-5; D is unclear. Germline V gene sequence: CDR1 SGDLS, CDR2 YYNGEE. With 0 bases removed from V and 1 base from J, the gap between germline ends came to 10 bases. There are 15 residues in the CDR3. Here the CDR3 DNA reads TGTGCCAGCAGCGTAGGGGAACTATTCCAAGAGACCCAGTACTTC. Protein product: CASSVGELFQETQYF. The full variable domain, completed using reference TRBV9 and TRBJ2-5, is DSGVTQTPKHLITATGQRVTLRCSPRSGDLSVYWYQQSLDQGLQFLIQYYNGEERAKGNILERFSAQQFPDLHSELNLSSLELGDSALYFCASSVGELFQETQYFGPGTRLLVL.

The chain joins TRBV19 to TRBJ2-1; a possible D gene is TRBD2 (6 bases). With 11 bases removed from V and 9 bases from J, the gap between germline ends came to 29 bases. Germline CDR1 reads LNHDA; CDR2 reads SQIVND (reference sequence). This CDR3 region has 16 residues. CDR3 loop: CACTDSGTRSSTEQFF. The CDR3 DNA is TGTGCCTGTACCGACTCCGGGACTCGGTCAAGTACTGAGCAGTTCTTC. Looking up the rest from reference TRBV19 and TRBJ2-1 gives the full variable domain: DGGITQSPKYLFRKEGQNVTLSCEQNLNHDAMYWYRQDPGQGLRLIYYSQIVNDFQKGDIAEGYSVSREKKESFPLTVTSAQKNPTAFYLCACTDSGTRSSTEQFFGPGTRLTVL.

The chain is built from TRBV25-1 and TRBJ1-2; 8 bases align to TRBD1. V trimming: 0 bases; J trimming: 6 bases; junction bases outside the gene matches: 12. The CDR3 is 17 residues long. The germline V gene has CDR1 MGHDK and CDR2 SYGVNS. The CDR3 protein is CASSEYFPNRGLDGYTF. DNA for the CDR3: TGTGCCAGCAGTGAATATTTCCCGAACAGGGGGTTGGATGGCTACACCTTC.

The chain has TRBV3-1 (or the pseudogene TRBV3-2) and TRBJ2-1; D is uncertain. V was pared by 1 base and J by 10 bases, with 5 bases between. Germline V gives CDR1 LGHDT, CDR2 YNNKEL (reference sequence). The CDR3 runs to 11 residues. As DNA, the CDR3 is TGTGCCAGCAGCCAAGGTGGCGAGCAGTTCTTC. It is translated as CASSQGGEQFF.

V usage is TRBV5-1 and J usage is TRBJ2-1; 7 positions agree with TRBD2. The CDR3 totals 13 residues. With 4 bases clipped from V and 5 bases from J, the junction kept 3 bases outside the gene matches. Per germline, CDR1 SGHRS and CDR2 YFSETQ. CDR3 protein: CASSTSVNNEQFF. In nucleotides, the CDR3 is TGCGCCAGCAGCACTAGCGTAAACAATGAGCAGTTCTTC.

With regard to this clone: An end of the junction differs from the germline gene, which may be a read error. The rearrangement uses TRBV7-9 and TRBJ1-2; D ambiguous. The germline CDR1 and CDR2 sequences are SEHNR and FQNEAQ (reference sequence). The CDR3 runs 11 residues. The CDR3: CASSLEAAPSF. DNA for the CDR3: TGTGCCAGCAGCTTAGAGGCAGCCCCGTCCTTC.

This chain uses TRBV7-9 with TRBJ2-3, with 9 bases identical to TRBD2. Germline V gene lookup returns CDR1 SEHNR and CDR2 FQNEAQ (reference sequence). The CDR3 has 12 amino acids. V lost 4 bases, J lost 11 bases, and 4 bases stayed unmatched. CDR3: CASSSGAGGQYF. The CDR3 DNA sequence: TGTGCCAGCAGCTCAGGAGCGGGGGGGCAGTATTTT.

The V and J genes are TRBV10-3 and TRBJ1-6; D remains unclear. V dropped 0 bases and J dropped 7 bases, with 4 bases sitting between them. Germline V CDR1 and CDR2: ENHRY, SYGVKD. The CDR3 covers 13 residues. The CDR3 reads CAISESINSPLHF. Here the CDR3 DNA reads TGTGCCATCAGTGAGTCTATCAATTCACCCCTCCACTTT.

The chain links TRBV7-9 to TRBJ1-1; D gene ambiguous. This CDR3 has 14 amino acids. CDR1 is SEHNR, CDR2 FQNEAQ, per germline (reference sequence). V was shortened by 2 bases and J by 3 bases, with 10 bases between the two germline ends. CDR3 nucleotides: TGTGCCAGCAGCTTAAGCCTCGCTCACACTGAAGCTTTCTTT. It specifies CASSLSLAHTEAFF.

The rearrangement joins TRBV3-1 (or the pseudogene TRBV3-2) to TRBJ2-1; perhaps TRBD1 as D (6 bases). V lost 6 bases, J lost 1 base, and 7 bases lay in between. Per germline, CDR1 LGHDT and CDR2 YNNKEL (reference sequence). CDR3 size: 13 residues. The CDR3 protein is CASRQGSYNEQFF. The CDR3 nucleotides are TGTGCCAGCAGACAGGGTTCCTACAATGAGCAGTTCTTC.

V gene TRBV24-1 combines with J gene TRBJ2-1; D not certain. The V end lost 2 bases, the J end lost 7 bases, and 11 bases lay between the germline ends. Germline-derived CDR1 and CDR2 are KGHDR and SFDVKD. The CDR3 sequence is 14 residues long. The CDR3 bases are TGTGCCACCAGTGATTCCTGGGGTGGGAATGAGCAGTTCTTC. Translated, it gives CATSDSWGGNEQFF.

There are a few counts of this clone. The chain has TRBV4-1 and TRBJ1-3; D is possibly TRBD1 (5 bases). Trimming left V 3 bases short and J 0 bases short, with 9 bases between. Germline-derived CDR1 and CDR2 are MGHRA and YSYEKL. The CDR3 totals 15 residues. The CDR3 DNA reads TGCGCCAGCAGCCATCGACAGATCTCTGGAAACACCATATATTTT. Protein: CASSHRQISGNTIYF.

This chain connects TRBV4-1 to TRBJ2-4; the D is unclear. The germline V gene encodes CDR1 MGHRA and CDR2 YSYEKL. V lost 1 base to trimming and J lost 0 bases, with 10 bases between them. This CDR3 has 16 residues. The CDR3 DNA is TGCGCCAGCAGCCAAGGGCAGCTACTAGCCAAAAACATTCAGTACTTC. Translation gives CASSQGQLLAKNIQYF.

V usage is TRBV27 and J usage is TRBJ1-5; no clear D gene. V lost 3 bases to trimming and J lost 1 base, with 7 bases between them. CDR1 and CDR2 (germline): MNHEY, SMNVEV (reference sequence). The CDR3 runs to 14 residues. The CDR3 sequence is CASSFSGSNQPQHF. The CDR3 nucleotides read TGTGCCAGCAGTTTCTCGGGAAGCAATCAGCCCCAGCATTTT.

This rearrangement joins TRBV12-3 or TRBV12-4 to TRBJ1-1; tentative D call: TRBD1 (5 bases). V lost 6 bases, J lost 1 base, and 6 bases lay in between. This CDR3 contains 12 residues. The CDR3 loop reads CASSGQNTEAFF. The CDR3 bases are TGTGCCAGCAGCGGACAGAACACTGAAGCTTTCTTT.

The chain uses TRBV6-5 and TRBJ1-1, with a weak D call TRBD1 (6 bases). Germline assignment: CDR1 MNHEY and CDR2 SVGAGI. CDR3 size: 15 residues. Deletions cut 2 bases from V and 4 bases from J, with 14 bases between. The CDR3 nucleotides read TGTGCCAGCAGTTACACAACAGCCAGGGGCACTGAAGCTTTCTTT. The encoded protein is CASSYTTARGTEAFF.